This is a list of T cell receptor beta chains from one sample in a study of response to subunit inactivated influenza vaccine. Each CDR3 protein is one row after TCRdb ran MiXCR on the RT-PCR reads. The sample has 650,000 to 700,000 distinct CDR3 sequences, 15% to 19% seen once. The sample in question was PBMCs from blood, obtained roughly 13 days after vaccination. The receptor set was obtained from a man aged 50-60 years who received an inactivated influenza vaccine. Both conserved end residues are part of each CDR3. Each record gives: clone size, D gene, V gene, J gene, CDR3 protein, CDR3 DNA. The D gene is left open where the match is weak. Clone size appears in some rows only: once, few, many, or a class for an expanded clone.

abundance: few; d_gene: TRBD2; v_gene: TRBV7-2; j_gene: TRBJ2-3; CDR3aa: CASSPGTSTQYF; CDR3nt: TGTGCCAGCAGCCCCGGGACTAGCACGCAGTATTTT
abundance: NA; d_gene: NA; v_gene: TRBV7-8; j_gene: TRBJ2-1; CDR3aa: CASSLRTSGAEQFF; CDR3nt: TGTGCCAGCAGCTTACGGACATCAGGGGCTGAGCAGTTCTTC
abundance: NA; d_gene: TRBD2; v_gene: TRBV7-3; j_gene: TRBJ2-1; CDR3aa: CASSLSGRTSGDNEQFF; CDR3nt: TGTGCCAGCAGCTTAAGTGGTCGAACTAGCGGAGACAATGAGCAGTTCTTC
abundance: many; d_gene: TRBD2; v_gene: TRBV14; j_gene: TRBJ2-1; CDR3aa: CASSLGLAYYNEQFF; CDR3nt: TGTGCCAGCAGCCTGGGACTAGCCTACTACAATGAGCAGTTCTTC
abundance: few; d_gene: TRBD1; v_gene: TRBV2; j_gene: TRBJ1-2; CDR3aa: CASRRDSANYGYTF; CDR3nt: TGTGCCAGCAGGAGGGACAGCGCTAACTATGGCTACACCTTC
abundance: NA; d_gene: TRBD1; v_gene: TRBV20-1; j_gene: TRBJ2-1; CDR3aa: CSARDMEGGVYNEQFF; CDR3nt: TGCAGTGCTAGAGATATGGAAGGGGGCGTCTACAATGAGCAGTTCTTC
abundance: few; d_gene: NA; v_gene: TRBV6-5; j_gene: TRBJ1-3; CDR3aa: CASSYSTHGTIYF; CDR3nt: TGTGCCAGCAGTTACTCGACACACGGCACCATATATTTT
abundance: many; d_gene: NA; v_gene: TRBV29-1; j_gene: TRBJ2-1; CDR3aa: CSVGHLSYNEQFF; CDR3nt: TGCAGCGTAGGACACTTATCCTACAATGAGCAGTTCTTC
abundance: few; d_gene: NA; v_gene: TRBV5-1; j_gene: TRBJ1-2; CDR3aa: CASSLQQGFNYGYTF; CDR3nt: TGCGCCAGCAGCCTCCAACAGGGCTTTAACTATGGCTACACCTTC
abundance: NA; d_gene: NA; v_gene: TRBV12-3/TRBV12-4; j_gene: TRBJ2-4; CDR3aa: CASSLGPQGISKNIQYF; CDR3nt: TGTGCCAGCAGTTTAGGGCCCCAGGGGATCTCCAAAAACATTCAGTACTTC
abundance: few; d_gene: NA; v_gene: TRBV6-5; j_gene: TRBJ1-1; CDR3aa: CASSYSGFWNTEAFF; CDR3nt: TGTGCCAGCAGTTACTCAGGGTTCTGGAACACTGAAGCTTTCTTT
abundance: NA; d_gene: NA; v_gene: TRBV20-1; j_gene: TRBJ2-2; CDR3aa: CSAREKRRRTGELFF; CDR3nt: TGCAGTGCTAGAGAGAAAAGGCGGAGGACCGGGGAGCTGTTTTTT
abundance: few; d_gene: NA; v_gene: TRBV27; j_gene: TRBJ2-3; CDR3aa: CASSSRNEVDTQYF; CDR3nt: TGTGCCAGCAGTTCCCGCAACGAAGTAGATACGCAGTATTTT
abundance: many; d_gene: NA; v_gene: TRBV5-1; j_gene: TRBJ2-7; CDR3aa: CASKDGAYEQYF; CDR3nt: TGCGCCAGCAAGGACGGGGCCTACGAGCAGTACTTC
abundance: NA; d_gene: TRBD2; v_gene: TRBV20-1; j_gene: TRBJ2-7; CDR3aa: CSAITSGRAQQYF; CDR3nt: TGCAGTGCCATAACTAGCGGGAGGGCACAGCAGTACTTC
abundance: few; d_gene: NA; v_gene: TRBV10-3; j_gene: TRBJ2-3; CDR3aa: CAISHLQGRGDTQYF; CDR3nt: TGTGCCATCAGTCACCTTCAGGGACGGGGAGATACGCAGTATTTT
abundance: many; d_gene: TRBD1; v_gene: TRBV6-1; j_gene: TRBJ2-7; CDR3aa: CASSRTGLTYEQYF; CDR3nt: TGTGCCAGCAGTCGGACAGGGCTTACCTACGAGCAGTACTTC
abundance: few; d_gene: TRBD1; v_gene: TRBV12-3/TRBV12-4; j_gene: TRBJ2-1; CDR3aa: CASSSGTGVYFF; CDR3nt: TGTGCCAGCAGTTCCGGGACAGGGGTATATTTCTTC
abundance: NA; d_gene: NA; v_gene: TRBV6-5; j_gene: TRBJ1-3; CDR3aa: CASSYGGRSGNTIYF; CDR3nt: TGTGCCAGCAGTTACGGCGGTCGCTCTGGAAACACCATATATTTT
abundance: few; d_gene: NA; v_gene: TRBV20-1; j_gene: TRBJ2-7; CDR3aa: CSATQIASGYEQYF; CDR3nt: TGCAGTGCTACCCAAATTGCAAGCGGCTACGAGCAGTACTTC
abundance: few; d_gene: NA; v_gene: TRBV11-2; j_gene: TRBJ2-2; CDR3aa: CASSFGRGSRTGELFF; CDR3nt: TGTGCCAGCAGCTTCGGCCGGGGCTCGCGGACCGGGGAGCTGTTTTTT
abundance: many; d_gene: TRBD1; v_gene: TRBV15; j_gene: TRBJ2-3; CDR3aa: CATSRSPTGDGDTQYF; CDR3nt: TGTGCCACCAGCAGATCTCCGACAGGGGATGGGGATACGCAGTATTTT
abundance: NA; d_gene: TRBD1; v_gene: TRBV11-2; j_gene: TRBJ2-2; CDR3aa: CASSRTGTVNTGELFF; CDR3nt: TGTGCCAGCAGCCGAACTGGGACAGTGAACACCGGGGAGCTGTTTTTT
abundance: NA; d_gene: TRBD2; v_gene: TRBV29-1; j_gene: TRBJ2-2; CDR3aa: CSFRGTSGRGNTRELFF; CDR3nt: TGCAGCTTCCGAGGGACTAGCGGGAGGGGGAACACCAGGGAGCTGTTTTTT
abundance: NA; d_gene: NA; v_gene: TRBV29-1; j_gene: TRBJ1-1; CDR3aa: CSVESRISNTEAFF; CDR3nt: TGCAGCGTTGAAAGCAGAATATCCAACACTGAAGCTTTCTTT
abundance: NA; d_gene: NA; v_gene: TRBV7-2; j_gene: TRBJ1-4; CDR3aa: CASSPVFGEKLFF; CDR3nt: TGTGCCAGCAGCCCGGTCTTCGGTGAAAAACTGTTTTTT
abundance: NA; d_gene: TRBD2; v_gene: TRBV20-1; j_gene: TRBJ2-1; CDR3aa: CSVINSGRVDNEQFF; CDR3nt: TGCAGTGTTATAAATAGCGGGAGGGTCGACAATGAGCAGTTCTTC
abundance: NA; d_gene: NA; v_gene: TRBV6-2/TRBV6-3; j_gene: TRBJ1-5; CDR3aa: CASSLPAYSNQPQHF; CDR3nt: TGTGCCAGCAGTCTACCCGCTTATAGCAATCAGCCCCAGCATTTT
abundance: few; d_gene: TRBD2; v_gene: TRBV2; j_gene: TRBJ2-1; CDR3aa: CASTKGGTSAHNEQFF; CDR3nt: TGTGCCAGCACCAAAGGGGGGACTAGTGCCCACAATGAGCAGTTCTTC
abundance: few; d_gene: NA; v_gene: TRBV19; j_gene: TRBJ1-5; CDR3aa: CASSPGVNQPQHF; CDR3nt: TGTGCCAGTAGTCCTGGGGTCAATCAGCCCCAGCATTTT
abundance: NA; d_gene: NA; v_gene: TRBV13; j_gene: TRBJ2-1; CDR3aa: CASSLGFGRYNEQFF; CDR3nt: TGTGCCAGCAGCTTAGGGTTTGGGCGGTACAATGAGCAGTTCTTC
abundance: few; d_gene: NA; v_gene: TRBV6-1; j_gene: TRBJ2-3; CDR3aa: CASQDRMLDPEYF; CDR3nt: TGTGCCAGCCAGGACAGAATGCTAGATCCCGAGTATTTT
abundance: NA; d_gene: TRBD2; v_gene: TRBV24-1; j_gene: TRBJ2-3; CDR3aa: CATSLAGVSTDTQYF; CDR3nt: TGTGCCACCAGCCTAGCGGGAGTAAGCACAGATACGCAGTATTTT
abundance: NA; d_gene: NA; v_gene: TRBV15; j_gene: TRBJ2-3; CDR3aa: CATRRRFRDTQYF; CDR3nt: TGTGCCACCAGGCGACGGTTTAGGGATACGCAGTATTTT
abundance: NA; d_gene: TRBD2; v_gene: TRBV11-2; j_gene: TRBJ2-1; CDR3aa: CASSLNLRGYSYNEQFF; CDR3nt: TGTGCCAGCAGCCTTAATCTGCGGGGGTACTCCTACAATGAGCAGTTCTTC
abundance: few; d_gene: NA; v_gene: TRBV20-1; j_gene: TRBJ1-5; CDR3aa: CSARPSTGSQPQHF; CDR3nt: TGCAGTGCTAGACCCTCTACAGGGTCTCAGCCCCAGCATTTT
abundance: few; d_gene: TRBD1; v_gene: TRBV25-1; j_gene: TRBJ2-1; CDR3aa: CASSGRTGYNEQFF; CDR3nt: TGTGCCAGCAGTGGGCGGACAGGGTACAATGAGCAGTTCTTC
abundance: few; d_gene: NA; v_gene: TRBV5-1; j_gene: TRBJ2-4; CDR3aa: CASSLSAGLAKNIQYF; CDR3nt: TGCGCCAGCAGCTTGTCCGCGGGACTAGCCAAAAACATTCAGTACTTC
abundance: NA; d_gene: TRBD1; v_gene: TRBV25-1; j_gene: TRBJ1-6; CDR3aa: CASRDREGNSPLHF; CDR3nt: TGTGCCAGCAGAGACAGGGAGGGTAATTCACCCCTCCACTTT
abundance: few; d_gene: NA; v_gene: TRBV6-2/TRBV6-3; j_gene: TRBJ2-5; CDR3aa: CASRRPYGLFETQYF; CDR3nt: TGTGCCAGCAGACGCCCATATGGACTATTTGAGACCCAGTACTTC
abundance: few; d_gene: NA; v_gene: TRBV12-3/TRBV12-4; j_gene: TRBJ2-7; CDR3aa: CASSLEGGLSSYEQYF; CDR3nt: TGTGCCAGCAGTTTAGAGGGGGGACTGTCCTCCTACGAGCAGTACTTC
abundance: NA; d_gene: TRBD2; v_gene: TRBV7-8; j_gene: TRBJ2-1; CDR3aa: CASSLVGSGTRINNEQFF; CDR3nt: TGTGCCAGCAGCTTAGTTGGTAGCGGGACCCGAATAAACAATGAGCAGTTCTTC
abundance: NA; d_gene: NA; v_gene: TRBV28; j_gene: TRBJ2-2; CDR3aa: CASSSPKAANTGELFF; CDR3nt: TGTGCCAGCAGTTCCCCGAAAGCTGCGAACACCGGGGAGCTGTTTTTT
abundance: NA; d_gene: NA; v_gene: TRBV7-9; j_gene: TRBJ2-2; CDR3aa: CASSLLAGWNTGELFF; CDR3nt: TGTGCCAGCAGCTTATTGGCAGGGTGGAACACCGGGGAGCTGTTTTTT
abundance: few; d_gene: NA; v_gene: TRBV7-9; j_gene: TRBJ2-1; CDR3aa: CASSPPRGPSNEQFF; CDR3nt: TGTGCCAGCAGCCCGCCCCGGGGGCCCTCCAATGAGCAGTTCTTC
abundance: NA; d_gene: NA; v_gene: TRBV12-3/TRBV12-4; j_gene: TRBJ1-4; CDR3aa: CASRELGGTEKLFF; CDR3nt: TGTGCCAGCAGAGAGTTGGGGGGTACTGAAAAACTGTTTTTT
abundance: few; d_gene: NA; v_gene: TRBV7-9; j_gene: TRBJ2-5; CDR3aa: CASSPRGNRLLETQYF; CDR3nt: TGTGCCAGCAGCCCCCGGGGTAACAGGCTTCTTGAGACCCAGTACTTC
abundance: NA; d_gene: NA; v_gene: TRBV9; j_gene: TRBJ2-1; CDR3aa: CASSVTPDLSYNEQFF; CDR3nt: TGTGCCAGCAGCGTAACCCCAGACCTTTCCTACAATGAGCAGTTCTTC
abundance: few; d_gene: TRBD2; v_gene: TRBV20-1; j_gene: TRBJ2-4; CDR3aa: CSALSGRLAKNIQYF; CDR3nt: TGCAGTGCTCTTAGCGGGAGGCTAGCCAAAAACATTCAGTACTTC
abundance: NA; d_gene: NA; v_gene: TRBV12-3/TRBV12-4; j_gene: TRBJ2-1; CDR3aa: CASSSPESGHEQFF; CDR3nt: TGTGCCAGCAGTTCCCCCGAGAGCGGTCATGAGCAGTTCTTC
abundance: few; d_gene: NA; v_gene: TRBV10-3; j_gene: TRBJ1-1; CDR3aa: CAISVGQRNTEAFF; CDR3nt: TGTGCCATCAGTGTAGGACAGAGGAACACTGAAGCTTTCTTT
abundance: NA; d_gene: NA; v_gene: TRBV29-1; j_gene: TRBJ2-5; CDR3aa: CSVRRGGQQETQYF; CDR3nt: TGCAGCGTTCGAAGGGGCGGTCAGCAAGAGACCCAGTACTTC
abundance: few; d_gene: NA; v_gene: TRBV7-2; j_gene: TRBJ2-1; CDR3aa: CASSQGRRSSSYNEQFF; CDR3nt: TGTGCCAGCAGCCAAGGCCGGCGGAGCAGCTCCTACAATGAGCAGTTCTTC
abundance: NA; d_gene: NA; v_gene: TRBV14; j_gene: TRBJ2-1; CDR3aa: CASSQDLGEYNEQFF; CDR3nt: TGTGCCAGCAGCCAAGATCTGGGAGAGTACAATGAGCAGTTCTTC
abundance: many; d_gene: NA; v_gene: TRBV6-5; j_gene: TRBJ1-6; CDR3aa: CASSYSGIYSYNSPLHF; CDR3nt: TGTGCCAGCAGTTACTCCGGTATCTACTCCTATAATTCACCCCTCCACTTT
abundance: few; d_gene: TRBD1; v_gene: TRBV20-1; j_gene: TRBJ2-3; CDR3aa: CSAWTGARDTQYF; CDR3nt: TGCAGTGCTTGGACAGGGGCTCGAGATACGCAGTATTTT
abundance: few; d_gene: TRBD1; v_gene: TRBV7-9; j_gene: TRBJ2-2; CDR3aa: CASRRQGLTGELFF; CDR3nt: TGTGCCAGCAGGAGACAGGGGTTAACCGGGGAGCTGTTTTTT
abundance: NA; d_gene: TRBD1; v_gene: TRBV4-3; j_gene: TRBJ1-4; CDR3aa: CASSLLPGQGNEKLFF; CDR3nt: TGCGCCAGCAGCCTCCTCCCAGGACAGGGGAATGAAAAACTGTTTTTT
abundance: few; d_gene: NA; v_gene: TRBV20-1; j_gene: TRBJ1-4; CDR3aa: CSAPDTGTYEKLFF; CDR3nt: TGCAGTGCGCCCGATACCGGGACCTACGAAAAACTGTTTTTT